This T cell receptor beta chain was sequenced during a study of Graves' ophthalmopathy and Graves' hyperthyroidism. TCR beta CDR3 regions were amplified from RNA transcripts. Amplification began with first-round RT-PCR using HTBI primers, then second-round multiplex PCR was performed. Using its own MiXCR run on the multiplex PCR reads, TCRdb lists one record per CDR3 protein. The data show 500,000 to 800,000 distinct CDR3 sequences, under 50% seen once. The CDR3 has 15 residues. Germline trimming cut 1 base from V and 3 bases from J; bases unmatched to any gene: 4. Germline assignment: CDR1 SGHVS and CDR2 FQNEAQ.

Sequenced: peripheral blood. This TCR was recovered from an adult man with Graves' ophthalmopathy. V is TRBV7-8 and J is TRBJ2-7; TRBD1 agrees at 9 bases. CDR3 loop: CASSLDTGGHYEQYF. CDR3 sequence (DNA): TGTGCCAGCAGCTTAGACACAGGGGGCCACTACGAGCAGTACTTC.